These 27 T cell receptor beta chains originate from one sample sequenced in a study of technical replicates of blood from a few donors. The data were produced by immunoSEQ multiplex PCR, yet TCRdb's version contains in-frame clones alone and is incomplete. Of roughly 66,000 clones in the sample, approximately 84% were seen once. The sequenced sample consisted of PBMCs. These receptors all come from a human donor in good health. Some clones in this sample may be carry-over from other donors' samples.

This chain links TRBV19 with TRBJ2-7; 8 nucleotides align to TRBD1. This CDR3 is 13 amino acids long. Germline V gene lookup returns CDR1 LNHDA and CDR2 SQIVND (reference sequence). With V trimmed by 5 bases and J by 3 bases, 3 bases remained unmatched. The CDR3 region is CASSLQGGYEQYF. CDR3 in DNA: TGTGCCAGTAGTTTACAGGGGGGCTACGAGCAGTACTTC.

The J gene is TRBJ1-2, the V gene TRBV6-1; no definite D call. Germline CDR1 MNHNS, CDR2 SASEGT. The germline V and J ends were trimmed by 2 bases and 6 bases, with 16 bases remaining between them. This CDR3 has 15 residues. The DNA of the CDR3 is TGTGCCAGCAGTGAATCGAGTCCTAAGCGTGATGGCTACACCTTC. Its protein is CASSESSPKRDGYTF.

The CDR3: CASRPNYQTYEQYF. CDR3 sequence (DNA): TGTGCCAGCAGACCGAACTACCAGACCTACGAGCAGTACTTC. The chain combines TRBV2 with TRBJ2-7, with D hard to call. CDR1 is SNHLY and CDR2 is FYNNEI in the germline V gene. Between the trimmed V and J ends, which lost 6 bases and 2 bases, there was a span of 14 bases. The CDR3 has 14 amino acids.

This sequence joins TRBV5-1 and TRBJ2-2; 8 positions agree with TRBD2. Germline V gives CDR1 SGHRS, CDR2 YFSETQ. With 6 bases clipped from V and 4 bases from J, the junction kept 11 bases outside the gene matches. The CDR3 contains 16 residues. CDR3 coding DNA: TGCGCCAGCAAGGTTATTGAGCGGGGGTTCACCGGGGAGCTGTTTTTT. Protein: CASKVIERGFTGELFF. Filled out from reference TRBV5-1 and TRBJ2-2, the complete variable domain reads KAGVTQTPRYLIKTRGQQVTLSCSPISGHRSVSWYQQTPGQGLQFLFEYFSETQRNKGNFPGRFSGRQFSNSRSEMNVSTLELGDSALYLCASKVIERGFTGELFFGEGSRLTVL.

This chain uses TRBV1 with TRBJ2-5; the table's D call, TRBD1, has no DNA check behind it. TRBV1 is labeled a pseudogene. This CDR3 is 16 amino acids long. The CDR3 DNA sequence: TGCACCAGCAGCCAACTCTCGTGGGGGCTTCAAGAGACCCAGTACTTC. The encoded protein is CTSSQLSWGLQETQYF.

This rearrangement joins TRBV9 to TRBJ2-7, with D tentatively TRBD2 (6 bases). The V gene lost 0 bases and the J gene lost 6 bases, with 10 bases spanning the gap. The CDR3 runs to 13 residues. Germline CDR1 and CDR2: SGDLS and YYNGEE. As DNA, the CDR3 is TGTGCCAGCAGCGTAGATCGGGACTCCGAGCAGTACTTC. It encodes CASSVDRDSEQYF.

This sequence joins TRBV9 and TRBJ2-1, with 10 bases matching TRBD2. The CDR3 contains 13 residues. Germline V gene data show CDR1 as SGDLS and CDR2 as YYNGEE. J lost 13 bases, V lost 0 bases, and 4 bases had no gene match. Here the CDR3 DNA reads TGTGCCAGCAGCGTAGGGAGCGGGGGGGCCCAGTTCTTC. It is translated as CASSVGSGGAQFF. The whole variable domain, filled in from reference TRBV9 and TRBJ2-1, reads DSGVTQTPKHLITATGQRVTLRCSPRSGDLSVYWYQQSLDQGLQFLIQYYNGEERAKGNILERFSAQQFPDLHSELNLSSLELGDSALYFCASSVGSGGAQFFGPGTRLTVL.

V and J are TRBV2 and TRBJ2-5, with 7 bases fitting TRBD1. This CDR3 comprises 14 residues. The germline V gene encodes CDR1 SNHLY and CDR2 FYNNEI. V lost 2 bases and J lost 3; bases outside the gene matches: 3. CDR3 in DNA: TGTGCCAGCAGTGAATGGACAGGTGAAGAGACCCAGTACTTC. Protein sequence: CASSEWTGEETQYF. Supplemented by reference TRBV2 and TRBJ2-5, the full variable domain reads EPEVTQTPSHQVTQMGQEVILRCVPISNHLYFYWYRQILGQKVEFLVSFYNNEISEKSEIFDDQFSVERPDGSNFTLKIRSTKLEDSAMYFCASSEWTGEETQYFGPGTRLLVL.

This clone was seen more than once but under ten times. The chain couples TRBV30 to TRBJ1-2; 10 bases map to TRBD1. Germline lookup yields CDR1 GTSNPN and CDR2 SVGIG (reference sequence). J was trimmed by 7 bases and V by 5 bases; bases with no gene match: 7. The CDR3 runs to 13 residues. CDR3 nucleotides: TGTGCCTGGGTTTACGGACAGGGGGGTGGCTACACCTTC. Its translation: CAWVYGQGGGYTF.

This clone has a single count. This chain links TRBV19 with TRBJ1-5; the match to TRBD1 covers 7 bases. The CDR3 runs 14 residues. From germline, CDR1 is LNHDA and CDR2 SQIVND (reference sequence). V dropped 6 bases and J dropped 2; count of bases not matched to a gene: 4. The CDR3 loop is CASRAGTGNQPQHF. As DNA, the CDR3 is TGTGCCAGTAGAGCCGGGACAGGCAATCAGCCCCAGCATTTT.

The V and J genes are TRBV6-1 and TRBJ2-7, with TRBD1 matching over 9 bases. Germline loops: CDR1 MNHNS, CDR2 SASEGT. J lost 6 bases, V lost 4 bases, and 10 bases had no gene match. This CDR3 is built from 15 residues. CDR3 sequence (DNA): TGTGCCAGCAGTGTGCAACCCGGGACAGGGTCCGAGCAGTACTTC. Translated, it gives CASSVQPGTGSEQYF.

The chain combines TRBV4-3 with TRBJ2-3, with TRBD2 as a possible D gene (5 bases). Trimming stripped 0 bases from V and 4 bases from J, with 11 bases between. The CDR3 length is 15 residues. Germline CDR1 is LGHNA and CDR2 is YSLEER. The DNA of the CDR3 is TGCGCCAGCAGCCAAGATTGGGAGAGTTCAGATACGCAGTATTTT. Amino acids: CASSQDWESSDTQYF.

This chain joins TRBV2 and TRBJ2-7; maybe TRBD2 (6 bases). Germline loops: CDR1 SNHLY, CDR2 FYNNEI. Trimming removed 3 bases from V and 4 bases from J, with 7 bases in between. The CDR3 loop spans 12 amino acids. The CDR3 is CASSETSYEQYF. In DNA, the CDR3 is TGTGCCAGCAGTGAGACTAGTTACGAGCAGTACTTC.

The rearrangement links TRBV2 to TRBJ2-2; TRBD1 matches 8 bases. Germline CDR1 reads SNHLY; CDR2 reads FYNNEI. J lost 6 bases, V lost 6 bases, and 9 bases had no gene match. The CDR3 consists of 15 residues. The CDR3 DNA follows: TGTGCCAGCAGCCGGACAGGGAGTAAGGCCGGGGAGCTGTTTTTT. Its translation is CASSRTGSKAGELFF.

This rearrangement joins TRBV6-1 to TRBJ1-2; D not resolved. Germline lookup yields CDR1 MNHNS and CDR2 SASEGT. The CDR3 covers 13 residues. V was clipped by 6 bases and J by 4 bases, with 12 bases between them. The CDR3 is CASRTGGSYGYTF. CDR3 coding DNA: TGTGCCAGCAGAACGGGAGGATCCTATGGCTACACCTTC.

The genes are TRBV4-3 and TRBJ1-3; D may be TRBD1 (6 bases). With 4 bases removed from V and 0 bases from J, the gap between germline ends came to 10 bases. This CDR3 is built from 15 residues. Germline V CDR1 and CDR2: LGHNA, YSLEER. The CDR3, as DNA: TGCGCCAGCAGCCTTGACAGGAGCTCTGGAAACACCATATATTTT. Protein product: CASSLDRSSGNTIYF.

The chain recombines TRBV5-1 with TRBJ2-3; 9 bases align to TRBD1. In germline, CDR1 is SGHRS, CDR2 YFSETQ. Trimming took 4 bases from V and 0 from J; bases not matched to a gene: 9. The CDR3 has 17 amino acids. For the CDR3, the DNA is TGCGCCAGCAGCCAGGGACAGGGCGGTCGGAGCACAGATACGCAGTATTTT. It codes for CASSQGQGGRSTDTQYF. Based on the CDR3 plus reference TRBV5-1 and TRBJ2-3, the full variable domain is KAGVTQTPRYLIKTRGQQVTLSCSPISGHRSVSWYQQTPGQGLQFLFEYFSETQRNKGNFPGRFSGRQFSNSRSEMNVSTLELGDSALYLCASSQGQGGRSTDTQYFGPGTRLTVL.

This rearrangement joins TRBV23-1 to TRBJ2-3; 9 bases align to TRBD2. TRBV23-1 counts as an open reading frame of uncertain function. V was pared by 0 bases and J by 0 bases, with 7 bases of the junction left unmatched. The CDR3 loop spans 18 amino acids. The CDR3 region has the DNA TGCGCCAGCAGTCAATCCTCAACTAGCGGGCCGAGCACAGATACGCAGTATTTT. It codes for CASSQSSTSGPSTDTQYF.

The gene calls are TRBV6-1 and TRBJ2-3, with 8 bases identical to TRBD2. The CDR3 covers 19 residues. CDR1 is MNHNS, CDR2 SASEGT, per germline. J lost 7 bases, V lost 0 bases, and 18 bases had no gene match. CDR3 protein: CASSEAIPRPSGRRHTQYF. The CDR3 DNA is TGTGCCAGCAGTGAAGCAATACCTAGACCGAGCGGGAGAAGGCATACGCAGTATTTT.

The V gene is TRBV2, the J gene TRBJ1-4; 9 nucleotides match TRBD1. The germline V gene has CDR1 SNHLY and CDR2 FYNNEI. The CDR3 runs to 14 residues. The trim removed 8 bases at V and 9 bases at J, leaving 10 bases unmatched. CDR3 residues: CASHVQGAVKKLFF. The CDR3 coding sequence is TGTGCCAGCCATGTACAGGGGGCCGTGAAAAAACTGTTTTTT. The variable domain in full, with the rest retrieved from reference TRBV2 and TRBJ1-4, is EPEVTQTPSHQVTQMGQEVILRCVPISNHLYFYWYRQILGQKVEFLVSFYNNEISEKSEIFDDQFSVERPDGSNFTLKIRSTKLEDSAMYFCASHVQGAVKKLFFGSGTQLSVL.

This rearrangement joins TRBV27 to TRBJ2-5; 10 nucleotides align to TRBD2. The ends lost 4 bases at V and 1 base at J; junction bases unmatched: 3. The germline V gene has CDR1 MNHEY and CDR2 SMNVEV (reference sequence). This CDR3 spans 15 amino acids. DNA of the CDR3: TGTGCCAGCAGTTGGGCTAGCGGGGGCCAAGAGACCCAGTACTTC. Translation gives CASSWASGGQETQYF.

The V and J genes are TRBV6-1 and TRBJ1-1, with 10 positions matching TRBD1. The CDR3 has 15 amino acids. Germline assignment: CDR1 MNHNS and CDR2 SASEGT. The V and J ends lost 4 bases and 1 base, in that order; junction bases with no gene match: 3. In DNA form, the CDR3 reads TGTGCCAGCAGTGCCTGGGACAGGGGGAACACTGAAGCTTTCTTT. This gives the protein CASSAWDRGNTEAFF.

This chain connects TRBV7-2 to TRBJ2-7, with 11 bases matching TRBD2. Germline loops: CDR1 SGHTA, CDR2 FQGNSA. V lost 5 bases and J lost 5; bases outside the gene matches: 17. The CDR3 extends over 18 amino acids. The CDR3 is CASSLSASGGPFTHEQYF. As DNA, the CDR3 is TGTGCCAGCAGCCTCTCGGCTAGCGGGGGGCCCTTTACCCACGAGCAGTACTTC. Full variable domain (missing parts from reference TRBV7-2 and TRBJ2-7): GAGVSQSPSNKVTEKGKDVELRCDPISGHTALYWYRQSLGQGLEFLIYFQGNSAPDKSGLPSDRFSAERTGGSVSTLTIQRTQQEDSAVYLCASSLSASGGPFTHEQYFGPGTRLTVT.

The chain carries TRBV11-1 and TRBJ2-3, with D perhaps TRBD2 (6 bases). V lost 2 bases and J lost 2, with 14 bases in between. CDR3 length equals 16 residues. Germline lookup yields CDR1 SGHAT and CDR2 FQDESV (reference sequence). CDR3 nucleotides: TGTGCCAGCAGCTTACGACTAGAACCCCCCACAGATACGCAGTATTTT. Translated, it gives CASSLRLEPPTDTQYF.

V usage is TRBV7-9 and J usage is TRBJ2-7, with D possibly being TRBD2 (5 bases). V lost 0 bases and J lost 6, with 12 bases in between. The CDR3 loop spans 14 amino acids. The germline V gene has CDR1 SEHNR and CDR2 FQNEAQ (reference sequence). CDR3 in DNA: TGTGCCAGCAGCTTAGCGTCAGAGGGATCCGAGCAGTACTTC. Its protein is CASSLASEGSEQYF.

This chain's CDR3 is CASSMGQGIGELFF. The CDR3 DNA reads TGTGCCAGTAGTATGGGACAGGGAATCGGGGAGCTGTTTTTT. The chain links TRBV19 to TRBJ2-2, with 9 bases matching TRBD1. The germline CDR1 and CDR2 sequences are LNHDA and SQIVND (reference sequence). The CDR3 length is 14 residues. V gave up 3 bases and J gave up 7 bases; unmatched junction bases: 3.

The chain has TRBV13 and TRBJ2-2; the match to TRBD2 covers 12 bases. V gave up 4 bases and J gave up 4 bases; unmatched junction bases: 7. Germline V lookup: CDR1 PRHDT, CDR2 FYEKMQ (reference sequence). The CDR3 runs to 17 residues. CDR3 loop: CASSSPSGGGSTGELFF. CDR3 bases: TGTGCCAGCAGCTCCCCTAGCGGGGGGGGTTCCACCGGGGAGCTGTTTTTT.